This TCR beta chain was captured in a study of cytomegalovirus exposure and HLA in healthy donors. With 60 Vbeta and 13 Jbeta primers, the PCR was carried out. TCRdb's table, derived via immunoSEQ multiplex PCR, lists solely in-frame clones and lacks some. There are about 67,000 clones in the sample; around 63% occur only once, and around 2% lies in the top ten. Per germline, CDR1 SEHNR and CDR2 FQNEAQ (reference sequence). V was trimmed by 0 bases and J by 2 bases, leaving 10 bases between them. The length of the CDR3 is 15 residues. The gene calls are TRBV7-9 and TRBJ1-1; the D is unclear. Sequenced input: PBMCs. The clonotype originates from a woman aged 30 to 39 in good health and CMV-seronegative. CDR3 bases: TGTGCCAGCAGCTTAGCGGCGGGTGGAAACACTGAAGCTTTCTTT. Residues: CASSLAAGGNTEAFF.